The 27 T cell receptor beta chains presented below share a single source sample, sequenced in a study of OX40 agonist ivuxolimab in advanced cancers. The method was immunoSEQ multiplex PCR; TCRdb's version includes in-frame clones alone and lacks a portion of them. The sample carries 70,000 to 75,000 clones, approximately 90% recorded once. This specimen was CD4+ or CD8+ T cells sorted from blood, taken in a trial of the OX40 agonist ivuxolimab. Receptors were obtained from an adult with an advanced solid tumor such as melanoma, head and neck, liver or kidney cancer.

This chain connects TRBV7-2 to TRBJ2-7, with a weak D call TRBD2 (6 bases). CDR3 size: 15 residues. The germline gives CDR1 SGHTA, CDR2 FQGNSA. V gave up 3 bases and J gave up 1 base, with 13 bases separating them. CDR3 nucleotides: TGTGCCAGCAGCTTGGGCGGGGTGCTATCCTACGAGCAGTACTTC. It encodes CASSLGGVLSYEQYF. The full variable domain, in which reference TRBV7-2 and TRBJ2-7 provide the parts outside the CDR3, is GAGVSQSPSNKVTEKGKDVELRCDPISGHTALYWYRQSLGQGLEFLIYFQGNSAPDKSGLPSDRFSAERTGGSVSTLTIQRTQQEDSAVYLCASSLGGVLSYEQYFGPGTRLTVT.

This clone was counted once. The CDR3 spells CASSSFSGRVYEQYF. CDR3 nucleotide sequence: TGTGCCAGCAGCTCGTTTAGCGGGAGGGTCTACGAGCAGTACTTC. The genes are TRBV7-2 and TRBJ2-7, with 11 positions matching TRBD2. The CDR3 totals 15 residues. CDR1 is SGHTA and CDR2 is FQGNSA in the germline V gene. V gave up 4 bases and J gave up 3 bases; unmatched junction bases: 5.

The chain uses TRBV27 and TRBJ2-1, with D possibly matching TRBD2 (6 bases). Trimming left V 6 bases short and J 8 bases short, with 23 bases between. The CDR3 sequence is 16 residues long. Looked up from germline, CDR1 is MNHEY and CDR2 is SMNVEV (reference sequence). This chain's CDR3 is CASSPLRGTRGYEQFF. The DNA for the CDR3 is TGTGCCAGCAGCCCCCTCCGCGGGACCCGAGGCTATGAGCAGTTCTTC.

The gene calls are TRBV10-1 and TRBJ2-3; D ambiguous. Per germline, CDR1 WNHNN and CDR2 SYGVQD (reference sequence). The length of the CDR3 is 16 residues. V dropped 7 bases and J dropped 2 bases, with 19 bases sitting between them. The chain's CDR3 is CASIPSRSLYTDTQYF. In DNA, the CDR3 is TGCGCCAGCATTCCCTCTCGTTCCTTATACACAGATACGCAGTATTTT.

V gene TRBV2 combines with J gene TRBJ2-1; 9 bases are a match to TRBD2. Germline loops: CDR1 SNHLY, CDR2 FYNNEI. After removal of 6 bases from V and 5 bases from J, the junction contained 8 bases not matched to a gene. The CDR3 consists of 15 residues. The CDR3 sequence: CASRVAGESHNEQFF. The CDR3 coding sequence is TGTGCCAGCAGGGTAGCGGGAGAGTCCCACAATGAGCAGTTCTTC.

The chain is built from TRBV5-5 and TRBJ2-1, with D possibly TRBD2 on 5 matching bases. Germline V gene sequence: CDR1 SGHKS, CDR2 YYEKEE (reference sequence). CDR3 length: 15 residues. Trimming took off 4 bases at V and 1 base at J, with 12 bases between the two ends. In nucleotides, the CDR3 is TGTGCCAGCAGCGAGGACTTTATGTCCTACAATGAGCAGTTCTTC. Translation gives CASSEDFMSYNEQFF.

V usage is TRBV25-1 and J usage is TRBJ2-7; D is possibly TRBD2 (5 bases). Germline assignment: CDR1 MGHDK and CDR2 SYGVNS. The CDR3 totals 13 residues. V dropped 6 bases and J dropped 2 bases, with 11 bases sitting between them. The CDR3 sequence is CASRDGLTYEQYF. The CDR3 nucleotides are TGTGCCAGCAGGGATGGACTCACCTACGAGCAGTACTTC.

This rearrangement joins TRBV7-3 to TRBJ2-3, with 10 bases that match TRBD1. Germline CDR1 reads SGHTA; CDR2 reads FQGTGA. This CDR3 is 15 amino acids long. V shed 8 bases, J shed 0 bases, and the junction held 5 bases outside the gene matches. The CDR3 DNA reads TGTGCCAGCGGCGGACAGGGGGGAAGCACAGATACGCAGTATTTT. Translated: CASGGQGGSTDTQYF.

This clone was observed a single time. The V call is TRBV7-2, the J call TRBJ2-5; D is uncertain. Germline values: CDR1 SGHTA, CDR2 FQGNSA. Trimming cost V 2 bases and J 5 bases, with 9 bases left between them. The CDR3 extends over 13 amino acids. The CDR3 here is CASSLKVWETQYF. CDR3 nucleotide sequence: TGTGCCAGCAGCTTAAAAGTTTGGGAGACCCAGTACTTC.

V is TRBV7-8 and J is TRBJ2-7, with 12 bases aligning to TRBD2. Germline trimming cut 2 bases from V and 6 bases from J; bases unmatched to any gene: 5. This CDR3 contains 15 residues. Germline-derived CDR1 and CDR2 are SGHVS and FQNEAQ. The DNA for the CDR3 is TGTGCCAGCAGCTTACTAGTGACTAGCGGGAGCGAGCAGTACTTC. As protein: CASSLLVTSGSEQYF.

The chain recombines TRBV9 with TRBJ2-3; no clear D gene. Germline lookup yields CDR1 SGDLS and CDR2 YYNGEE. The CDR3 totals 15 residues. Trimming stripped 2 bases from V and 0 bases from J, with 10 bases between. The CDR3 DNA is TGTGCCAGCAGCGTGTTAGACTCTAGCACAGATACGCAGTATTTT. Protein product: CASSVLDSSTDTQYF.

The genes are TRBV5-4 and TRBJ2-3, with TRBD2 matching over 14 bases. The V gene's germline CDR1 is SGHNT and CDR2 YYREEE (reference sequence). After removal of 6 bases from V and 0 bases from J, the junction contained 6 bases not matched to a gene. The CDR3 has 17 amino acids. The CDR3: CASTDGTSGSSTDTQYF. The CDR3 DNA sequence: TGTGCCAGCACCGACGGGACTAGCGGGAGTAGCACAGATACGCAGTATTTT. The complete variable domain, with remaining parts taken from reference TRBV5-4 and TRBJ2-3, reads ETGVTQSPTHLIKTRGQQVTLRCSSQSGHNTVSWYQQALGQGPQFIFQYYREEENGRGNFPPRFSGLQFPNYSSELNVNALELDDSALYLCASTDGTSGSSTDTQYFGPGTRLTVL.

This clone was counted once. V gene TRBV2 combines with J gene TRBJ2-2, with a weak D call TRBD1 (6 bases). The CDR3 is made up of 15 amino acids. The germline V gene has CDR1 SNHLY and CDR2 FYNNEI. V was shortened by 4 bases and J by 5 bases, with 14 bases between the two germline ends. CDR3 in amino acids: CASSGRGGKTGELFF. The CDR3 DNA sequence: TGTGCCAGCAGTGGGAGAGGGGGTAAGACCGGGGAGCTGTTTTTT.

CDR3 nucleotides: TGTGCCAGCAGGTCCCCCCCGGGACCACCAGCTTTCTTT. Amino acid sequence: CASRSPPGPPAFF. The chain recombines TRBV6-5 with TRBJ1-1, with a tentative D call TRBD1 (5 bases). The CDR3 consists of 13 residues. V was clipped by 6 bases and J by 10 bases, with 18 bases between them. Germline V CDR1 and CDR2: MNHEY, SVGAGI.

This clone was observed a handful of times. The rearrangement uses TRBV18 and TRBJ2-1; maybe TRBD1 (5 bases). The length of the CDR3 is 12 residues. Germline V gene data show CDR1 as KGHSH and CDR2 as LQKENI. The V gene lost 2 bases and the J gene lost 6 bases, with 5 bases spanning the gap. The CDR3 is CASSPDSNEQFF. CDR3 nucleotide sequence: TGTGCCAGCTCACCAGACAGCAATGAGCAGTTCTTC.

The chain employs TRBV19 and TRBJ1-5; D unresolved. V lost 6 bases, J lost 7 bases, and 10 bases lay in between. CDR1 LNHDA and CDR2 SQIVND come from the germline V gene (reference sequence). The CDR3 contains 12 residues. CDR3 nucleotides: TGTGCCAGTAGGTTCCTAGGGCAGCCCCAGCATTTT. This translates into CASRFLGQPQHF.

The chain links TRBV7-6 to TRBJ2-3; TRBD2 matches 10 bases. V shed 1 base and J 6 bases; nucleotides not matched to a gene: 7. The CDR3 length is 16 residues. Germline CDR1 is SGHVS and CDR2 is FNYEAQ. CDR3 residues: CASSLGSGRALDTQYF. As DNA, the CDR3 is TGTGCCAGCAGCTTAGGGAGCGGGAGGGCCTTGGATACGCAGTATTTT. The full variable domain, with the rest looked up from reference TRBV7-6 and TRBJ2-3, is GAGVSQSPRYKVTKRGQDVALRCDPISGHVSLYWYRQALGQGPEFLTYFNYEAQQDKSGLPNDRFSAERPEGSISTLTIQRTEQRDSAMYRCASSLGSGRALDTQYFGPGTRLTVL.

This sequence joins TRBV2 and TRBJ2-1; D not resolved. CDR3 length: 12 amino acids. Germline CDR1 and CDR2: SNHLY and FYNNEI. V lost 5 bases, J lost 5 bases, and 7 bases lay in between. This chain's CDR3 is CASSLQDNEQFF. In nucleotides, the CDR3 is TGTGCCAGCAGTCTTCAGGACAATGAGCAGTTCTTC.

This chain connects TRBV5-4 to TRBJ2-1; 13 bases match TRBD2. The CDR3 has 15 amino acids. Looked up from germline, CDR1 is SGHNT and CDR2 is YYREEE (reference sequence). The trim removed 2 bases at V and 9 bases at J, leaving 5 bases unmatched. Here the CDR3 DNA reads TGTGCCAGCAGCTTTGGACTAGCGGGAGTTGGTGAGCAGTTCTTC. Amino acids: CASSFGLAGVGEQFF.

V gene TRBV30 combines with J gene TRBJ2-7; a weak D match, TRBD2 (5 bases). V lost 2 bases, J lost 3 bases, and 11 bases lay in between. Germline CDR1 reads GTSNPN; CDR2 reads SVGIG (reference sequence). The CDR3 is 13 residues long. CDR3 residues: CAWSPRGLYEQYF. DNA of the CDR3: TGTGCCTGGAGTCCCCGGGGTCTCTACGAGCAGTACTTC. Supplemented by reference TRBV30 and TRBJ2-7, the full variable domain reads SQTIHQWPATLVQPVGSPLSLECTVEGTSNPNLYWYRQAAGRGLQLLFYSVGIGQISSEVPQNLSASRPQDRQFILSSKKLLLSDSGFYLCAWSPRGLYEQYFGPGTRLTVT.

This sequence joins TRBV19 and TRBJ2-5, with D possibly being TRBD2 (6 bases). Germline-derived CDR1 and CDR2 are LNHDA and SQIVND (reference sequence). CDR3 length equals 14 residues. Trimming took 4 bases from V and 3 from J, leaving 12 bases between them. CDR3 loop: CASSTRTGEETQYF. DNA of the CDR3: TGTGCCAGTAGTACCCGGACGGGGGAAGAGACCCAGTACTTC.

The chain uses TRBV9 and TRBJ1-4; TRBD1 might be the D (5 bases). Germline CDR1 is SGDLS and CDR2 is YYNGEE. The CDR3 has 14 residues. Trimming shortened V by 7 bases and J by 5 bases, and 15 bases separated the two germline ends. The CDR3 DNA reads as TGTGCCAGCGGCCGGGACGGACGAAATGAAAAACTGTTTTTT. Its translation: CASGRDGRNEKLFF. The variable domain in full, completed from reference TRBV9 and TRBJ1-4, reads DSGVTQTPKHLITATGQRVTLRCSPRSGDLSVYWYQQSLDQGLQFLIQYYNGEERAKGNILERFSAQQFPDLHSELNLSSLELGDSALYFCASGRDGRNEKLFFGSGTQLSVL.

The CDR3 spells CASSPAGGASGYTF. CDR3 in DNA: TGTGCCAGCAGCCCCGCGGGGGGCGCGTCTGGCTACACCTTC. This rearrangement joins TRBV9 to TRBJ1-2; perhaps TRBD1 as D (6 bases). The length of the CDR3 is 14 residues. Deletions cut 4 bases from V and 7 bases from J, with 17 bases between. CDR1 and CDR2 from the germline V gene are SGDLS and YYNGEE.

The chain joins TRBV11-2 to TRBJ1-1; TRBD1 aligns across 11 bases. The CDR3 extends over 17 amino acids. Germline V gene sequence: CDR1 SGHAT, CDR2 FQNNGV. J gave up 1 base and V 5 bases, and 9 bases lay outside the gene matches. DNA for the CDR3: TGTGCCAGCAGCCCCCGGGACAGGGGGACCCAGAACACTGAAGCTTTCTTT. Translated: CASSPRDRGTQNTEAFF.

This clone was found once. The chain carries TRBV5-5 and TRBJ1-5; weak D call: TRBD1 (6 bases). Per germline, CDR1 SGHKS and CDR2 YYEKEE (reference sequence). The CDR3 loop spans 16 amino acids. V lost 4 bases and J 2 bases, leaving 16 bases between the germline ends. The CDR3 loop is CASSPPPGDGNQPQHF. CDR3 DNA: TGTGCCAGCAGCCCACCCCCAGGGGACGGCAATCAGCCCCAGCATTTT. Looking up the rest from reference TRBV5-5 and TRBJ1-5 gives the full variable domain: DAGVTQSPTHLIKTRGQQVTLRCSPISGHKSVSWYQQVLGQGPQFIFQYYEKEERGRGNFPDRFSARQFPNYSSELNVNALLLGDSALYLCASSPPPGDGNQPQHFGDGTRLSIL.

The chain is built from TRBV18 and TRBJ1-1, with TRBD1 as a possible D gene (5 bases). This CDR3 comprises 15 residues. CDR1 KGHSH and CDR2 LQKENI come from the germline V gene. V was shortened by 3 bases and J by 3 bases, with 14 bases between the two germline ends. CDR3 coding DNA: TGTGCCAGCTCACCGCAGGCGGGGGGGGACACTGAAGCTTTCTTT. The encoded protein is CASSPQAGGDTEAFF.

This rearrangement joins TRBV7-2 to TRBJ1-2, with unresolved D. From germline, CDR1 is SGHTA and CDR2 FQGNSA. V lost 1 base to trimming and J lost 6 bases, with 15 bases between them. This CDR3 contains 15 residues. The chain's CDR3 is CASSLEILRRDGYTF. CDR3 sequence (DNA): TGTGCCAGCAGCTTAGAGATCTTAAGGCGGGATGGCTACACCTTC.